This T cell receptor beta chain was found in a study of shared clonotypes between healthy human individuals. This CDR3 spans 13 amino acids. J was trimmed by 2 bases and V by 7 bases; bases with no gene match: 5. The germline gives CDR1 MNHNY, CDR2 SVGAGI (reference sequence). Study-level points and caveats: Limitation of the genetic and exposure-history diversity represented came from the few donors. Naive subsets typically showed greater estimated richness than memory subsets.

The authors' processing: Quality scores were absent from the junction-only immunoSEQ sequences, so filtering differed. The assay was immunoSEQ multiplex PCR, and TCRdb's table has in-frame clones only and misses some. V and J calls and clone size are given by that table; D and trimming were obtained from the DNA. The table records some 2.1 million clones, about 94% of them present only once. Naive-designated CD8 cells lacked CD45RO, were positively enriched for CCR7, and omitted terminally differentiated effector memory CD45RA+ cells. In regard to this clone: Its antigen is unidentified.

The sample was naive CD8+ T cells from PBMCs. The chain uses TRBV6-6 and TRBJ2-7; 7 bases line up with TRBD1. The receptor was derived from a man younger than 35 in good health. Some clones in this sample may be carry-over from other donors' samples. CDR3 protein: CASNRDRAYEQYF. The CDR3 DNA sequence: TGTGCCAGCAACCGGGACAGAGCCTACGAGCAGTACTTC.